The present TCR beta chain was sequenced within a study of blood T cells in healthy people across ages. Study-level background: Capture by template switching was about one barcoded beta molecule per two T cells. General study points: Both higher diversity and more naive CD4+ cells marked long-lived donors when set against aged donors.

This clonotype appeared a few times. The antigen is unknown. It was with a sample-barcoded 5' primer and a J-beta primer mix that a second PCR of roughly 7 to 12 cycles was run. Using its own MiXCR run on the 5' RACE reads, TCRdb lists one record per CDR3 protein. The data show 1.5 million to 2 million distinct CDR3 sequences, about 50% seen once. Russia was home to the donors, healthy Caucasian individuals aged roughly 6 to 100. Each donor had around 11 milliliters of peripheral blood drawn. The TCR sequence derives from a woman in her thirties or forties in good health. The sequenced sample consisted of blood.

CDR3: CASSLWGLGDEKLFF. CDR3 sequence (DNA): TGTGCCAGCAGTTTATGGGGTCTAGGGGATGAAAAACTGTTTTTT. The J gene is TRBJ1-4, the V gene TRBV12-3 or TRBV12-4; a possible D gene is TRBD1 (5 bases). V lost 2 bases, J lost 6 bases, and 13 bases lay in between. CDR3 size: 15 residues.